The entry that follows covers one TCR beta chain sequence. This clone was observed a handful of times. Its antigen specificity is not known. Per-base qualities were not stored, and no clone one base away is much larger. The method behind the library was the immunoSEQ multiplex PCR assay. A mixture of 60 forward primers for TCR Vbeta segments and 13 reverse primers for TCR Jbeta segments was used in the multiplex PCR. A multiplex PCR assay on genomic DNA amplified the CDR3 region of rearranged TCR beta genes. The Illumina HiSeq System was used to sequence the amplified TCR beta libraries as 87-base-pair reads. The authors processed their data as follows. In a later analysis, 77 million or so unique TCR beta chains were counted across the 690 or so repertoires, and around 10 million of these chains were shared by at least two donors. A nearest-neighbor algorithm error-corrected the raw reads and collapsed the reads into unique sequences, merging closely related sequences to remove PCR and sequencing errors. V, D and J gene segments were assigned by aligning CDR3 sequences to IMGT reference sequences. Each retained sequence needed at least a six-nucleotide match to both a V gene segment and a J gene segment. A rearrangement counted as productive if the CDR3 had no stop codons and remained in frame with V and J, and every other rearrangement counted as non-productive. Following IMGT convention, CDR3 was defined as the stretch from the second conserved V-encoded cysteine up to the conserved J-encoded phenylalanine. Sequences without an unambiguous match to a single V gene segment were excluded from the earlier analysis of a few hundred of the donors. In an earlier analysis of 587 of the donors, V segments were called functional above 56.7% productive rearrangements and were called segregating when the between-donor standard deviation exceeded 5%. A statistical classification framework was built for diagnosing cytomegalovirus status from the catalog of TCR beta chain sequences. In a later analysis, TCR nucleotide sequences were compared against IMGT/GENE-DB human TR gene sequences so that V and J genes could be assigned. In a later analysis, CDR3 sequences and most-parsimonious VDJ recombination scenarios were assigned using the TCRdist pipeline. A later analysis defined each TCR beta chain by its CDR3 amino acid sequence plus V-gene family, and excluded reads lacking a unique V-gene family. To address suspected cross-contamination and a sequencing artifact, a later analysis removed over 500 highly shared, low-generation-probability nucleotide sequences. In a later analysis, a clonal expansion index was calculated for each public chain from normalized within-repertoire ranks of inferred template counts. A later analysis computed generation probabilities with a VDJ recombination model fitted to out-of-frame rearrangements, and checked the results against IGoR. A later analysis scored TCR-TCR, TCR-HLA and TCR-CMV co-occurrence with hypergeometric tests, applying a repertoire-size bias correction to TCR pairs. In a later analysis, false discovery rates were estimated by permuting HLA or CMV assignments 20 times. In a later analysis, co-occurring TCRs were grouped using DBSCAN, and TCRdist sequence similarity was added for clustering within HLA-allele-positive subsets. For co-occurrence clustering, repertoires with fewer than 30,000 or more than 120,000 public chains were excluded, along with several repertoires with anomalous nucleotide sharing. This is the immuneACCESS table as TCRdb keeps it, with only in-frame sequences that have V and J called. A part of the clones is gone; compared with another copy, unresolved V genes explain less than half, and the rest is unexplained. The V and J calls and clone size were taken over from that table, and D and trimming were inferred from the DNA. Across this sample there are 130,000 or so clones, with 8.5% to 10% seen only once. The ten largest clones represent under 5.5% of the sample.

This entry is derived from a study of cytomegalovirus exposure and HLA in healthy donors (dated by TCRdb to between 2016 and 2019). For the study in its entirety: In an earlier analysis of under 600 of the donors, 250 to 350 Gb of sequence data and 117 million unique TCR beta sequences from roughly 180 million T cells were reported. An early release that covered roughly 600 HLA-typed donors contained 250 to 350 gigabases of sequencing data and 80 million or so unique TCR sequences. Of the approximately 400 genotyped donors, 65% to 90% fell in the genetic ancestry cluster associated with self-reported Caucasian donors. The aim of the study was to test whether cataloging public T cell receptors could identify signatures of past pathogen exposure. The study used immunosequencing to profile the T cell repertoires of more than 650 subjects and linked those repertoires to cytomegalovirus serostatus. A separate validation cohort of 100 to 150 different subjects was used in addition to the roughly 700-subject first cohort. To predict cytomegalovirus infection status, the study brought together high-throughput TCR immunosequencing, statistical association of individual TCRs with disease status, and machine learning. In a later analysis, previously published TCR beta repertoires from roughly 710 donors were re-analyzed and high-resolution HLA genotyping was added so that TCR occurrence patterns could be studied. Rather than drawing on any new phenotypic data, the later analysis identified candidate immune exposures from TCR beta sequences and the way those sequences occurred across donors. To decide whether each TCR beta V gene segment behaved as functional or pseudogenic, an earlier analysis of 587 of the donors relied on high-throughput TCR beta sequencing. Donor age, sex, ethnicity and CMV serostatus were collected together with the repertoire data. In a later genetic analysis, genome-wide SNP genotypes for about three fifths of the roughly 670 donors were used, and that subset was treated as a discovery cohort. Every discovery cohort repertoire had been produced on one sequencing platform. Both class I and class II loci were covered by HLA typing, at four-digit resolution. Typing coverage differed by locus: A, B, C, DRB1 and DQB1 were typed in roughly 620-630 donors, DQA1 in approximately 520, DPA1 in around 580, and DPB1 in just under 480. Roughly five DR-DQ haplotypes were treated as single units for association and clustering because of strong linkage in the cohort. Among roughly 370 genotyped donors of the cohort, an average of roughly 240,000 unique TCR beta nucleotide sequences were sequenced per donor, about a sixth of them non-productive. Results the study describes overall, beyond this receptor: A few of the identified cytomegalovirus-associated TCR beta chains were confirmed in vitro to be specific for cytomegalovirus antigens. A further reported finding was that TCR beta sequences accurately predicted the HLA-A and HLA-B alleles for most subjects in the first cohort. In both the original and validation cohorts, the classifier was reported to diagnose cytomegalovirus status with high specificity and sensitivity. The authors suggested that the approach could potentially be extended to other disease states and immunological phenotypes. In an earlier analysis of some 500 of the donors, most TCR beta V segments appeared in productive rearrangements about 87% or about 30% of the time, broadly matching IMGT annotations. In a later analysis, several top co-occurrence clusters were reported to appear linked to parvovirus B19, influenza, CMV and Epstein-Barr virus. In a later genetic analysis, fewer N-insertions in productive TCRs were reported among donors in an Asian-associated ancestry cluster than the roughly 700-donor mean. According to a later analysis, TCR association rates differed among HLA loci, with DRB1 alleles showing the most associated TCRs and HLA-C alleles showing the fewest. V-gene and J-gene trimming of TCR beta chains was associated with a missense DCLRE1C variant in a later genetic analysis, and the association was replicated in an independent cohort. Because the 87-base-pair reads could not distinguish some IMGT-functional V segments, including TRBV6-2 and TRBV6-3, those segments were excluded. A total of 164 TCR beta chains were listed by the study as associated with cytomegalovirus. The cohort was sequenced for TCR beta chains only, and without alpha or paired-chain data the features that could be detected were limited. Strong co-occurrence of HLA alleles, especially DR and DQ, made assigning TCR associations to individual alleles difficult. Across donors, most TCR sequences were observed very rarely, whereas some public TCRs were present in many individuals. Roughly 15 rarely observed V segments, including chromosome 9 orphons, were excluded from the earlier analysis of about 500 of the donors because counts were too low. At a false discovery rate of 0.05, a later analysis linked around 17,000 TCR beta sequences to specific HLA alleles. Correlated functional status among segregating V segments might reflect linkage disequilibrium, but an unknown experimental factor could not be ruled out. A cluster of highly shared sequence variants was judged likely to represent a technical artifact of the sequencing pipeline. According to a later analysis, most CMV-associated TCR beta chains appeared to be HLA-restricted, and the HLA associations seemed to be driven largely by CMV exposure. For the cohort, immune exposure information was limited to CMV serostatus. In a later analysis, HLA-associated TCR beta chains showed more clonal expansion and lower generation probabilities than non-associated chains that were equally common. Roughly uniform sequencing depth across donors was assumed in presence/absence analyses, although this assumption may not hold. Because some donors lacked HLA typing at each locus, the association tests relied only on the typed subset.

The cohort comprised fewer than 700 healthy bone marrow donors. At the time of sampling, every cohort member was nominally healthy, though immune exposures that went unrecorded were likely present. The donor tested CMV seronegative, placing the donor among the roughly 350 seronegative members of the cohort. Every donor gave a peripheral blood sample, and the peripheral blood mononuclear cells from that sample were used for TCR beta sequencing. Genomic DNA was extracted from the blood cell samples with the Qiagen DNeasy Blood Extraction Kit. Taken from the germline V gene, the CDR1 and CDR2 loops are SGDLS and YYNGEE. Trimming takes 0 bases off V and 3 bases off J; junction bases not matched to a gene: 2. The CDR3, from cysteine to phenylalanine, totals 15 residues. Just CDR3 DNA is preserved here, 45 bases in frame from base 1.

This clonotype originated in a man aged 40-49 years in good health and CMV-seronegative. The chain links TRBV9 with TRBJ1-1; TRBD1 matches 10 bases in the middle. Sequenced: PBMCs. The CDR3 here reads CASSVGGTGDTEAFF. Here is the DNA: TGTGCCAGCAGCGTAGGTGGGACAGGGGACACTGAAGCTTTCTTT.